These T cell receptor beta chains were read from a single sample in a study of beta chain features in type 1 diabetes. This table comes from immunoSEQ multiplex PCR, and its TCRdb copy is limited to in-frame clones, with some not included. The table lists about 40,000 clones, 45% to 50% of them singletons. Material: central memory CD4+ T cells from blood. The origin of the receptors is a woman younger than 30 in good health. Each CDR3 is given with its conserved first and last residue. D genes are given only for firm matches. Expanded clones get a size class; other rows say once, few or many, or leave the size out.

cdr3_aa cdr3_nt j_call d_call v_call clone_size
CSGEAGTDTQYF TGCAGCGGCGAGGCAGGCACAGATACGCAGTATTTT TRBJ2-3 . TRBV29-1 .
CASSEPQGREQYF TGTGCCAGCAGTGAACCACAGGGGCGAGAGCAGTACTTC TRBJ2-7 TRBD1 TRBV6-1 .
CASSLTGGVSSYNEQFF TGCGCCAGCAGCTTGACCGGGGGGGTGAGCTCCTACAATGAGCAGTTCTTC TRBJ2-1 TRBD2 TRBV5-1 .
CASTSVSSGFKEQFF TGTGCCAGTACCTCCGTATCTAGCGGATTTAAAGAGCAGTTCTTC TRBJ2-1 TRBD2 TRBV19 .
CASSVLPDYGYTF TGTGCCAGCAGCGTCCTACCGGACTATGGCTACACCTTC TRBJ1-2 . TRBV14 few
CASSLLKNTEAFF TGTGCCAGCAGTTTACTAAAGAACACTGAAGCTTTCTTT TRBJ1-1 . TRBV27 few
CASSIHTGQSKRSNTEAFF TGTGCCAGCAGCATACATACGGGACAGAGCAAGAGATCGAACACTGAAGCTTTCTTT TRBJ1-1 . TRBV21-1 .
CASSRDRVNTEAFF TGTGCCAGCAGCAGGGACAGGGTGAACACTGAAGCTTTCTTT TRBJ1-1 TRBD1 TRBV5-4 .
CASERDHTDTQYF TGTGCCAGCGAGCGGGACCACACAGATACGCAGTATTTT TRBJ2-3 TRBD2 TRBV7-9 .
CASSILDQGTEAFF TGTGCCAGCAGTATATTGGACCAGGGAACTGAAGCTTTCTTT TRBJ1-1 . TRBV11-1 few
CASSEIAGLGGEQYF TGCGCCAGCAGCGAAATTGCAGGACTAGGGGGCGAGCAGTACTTC TRBJ2-7 . TRBV5-1 few
CASSLVPGQGHIRTQYF TGTGCCAGCAGCTTAGTCCCGGGACAGGGCCATATAAGGACCCAGTACTTC TRBJ2-5 TRBD1 TRBV27 .
CASSLRTDNGYTF TGTGCCAGCAGTTTAAGGACAGACAATGGCTACACCTTC TRBJ1-2 . TRBV28 .
CASSREYEQYF TGTGCCAGCTCCAGGGAATACGAGCAGTACTTC TRBJ2-7 . TRBV18 few
CASSPTSGRYGYNEQFF TGTGCCAGCAGTCCTACTAGCGGGCGCTACGGTTACAATGAGCAGTTCTTC TRBJ2-1 TRBD2 TRBV2 .
CASSLQGAVIYEQYF TGTGCCAGCAGCTTACAGGGGGCCGTCATCTACGAGCAGTACTTC TRBJ2-7 TRBD1 TRBV7-2 .
CASSQEKRGAAGSYNEQFF TGCGCCAGCAGCCAGGAAAAGCGGGGGGCCGCCGGCTCCTACAATGAGCAGTTCTTC TRBJ2-1 TRBD2 TRBV4-1 once
CASSAGQGMGLNTEAFF TGTGCCAGCAGCGCCGGACAGGGTATGGGGCTGAACACTGAAGCTTTCTTT TRBJ1-1 TRBD1 TRBV9 .
CASSPTIGNQPQHF TGTGCCAGCTCACCCACTATAGGCAATCAGCCCCAGCATTTT TRBJ1-5 . TRBV18 .
CASSVQVADTQYF TGTGCCAGCAGCGTACAGGTTGCAGATACGCAGTATTTT TRBJ2-3 . TRBV9 .
CASRLSGAAETLKAFF TGTGCCAGCAGACTATCAGGGGCCGCTGAGACCCTAAAAGCTTTCTTT TRBJ1-1 . TRBV28 .
CASSFFGGANVLTF TGTGCCAGCAGTTTCTTCGGTGGGGCCAACGTCCTGACTTTC TRBJ2-6 . TRBV27 .
CASSISTGDKDGYTF TGTGCCAGTAGTATATCAACAGGGGATAAGGATGGCTACACCTTC TRBJ1-2 TRBD1 TRBV19 .
CASSPEGGHRYGYTF TGTGCCAGCAGCCCGGAGGGGGGGCACCGCTATGGCTACACCTTC TRBJ1-2 . TRBV4-2 .
CASSVRSGEQYF TGTGCCAGCAGCGTACGATCGGGCGAGCAGTACTTC TRBJ2-7 . TRBV9 few
CASSLVAQGQETQYF TGCGCCAGCAGCTTGGTTGCGCAGGGACAAGAGACCCAGTACTTC TRBJ2-5 . TRBV5-1 few
CASSFTGRGEQYF TGTGCCAGCAGCTTCACGGGGAGGGGCGAGCAGTACTTC TRBJ2-7 TRBD2 TRBV5-4 .
CASRDREGNTIYF TGTGCCAGCAGGGACCGGGAAGGAAACACCATATATTTT TRBJ1-3 . TRBV6-6 .
CASSAELVNTEAFF TGTGCCAGCAGCGCGGAACTGGTGAACACTGAAGCTTTCTTT TRBJ1-1 . TRBV6-5 .
CASSFGGRKIDEQFF TGTGCCAGCAGCTTCGGAGGGAGGAAGATCGATGAGCAGTTCTTC TRBJ2-1 . TRBV11-3 .
CASSPSGTVYEQYF TGTGCCAGCAGCCCGTCCGGGACAGTTTACGAGCAGTACTTC TRBJ2-7 TRBD1 TRBV4-2 .
CASLKRDSSYEQYF TGTGCCAGCCTAAAACGGGACAGTTCCTACGAGCAGTACTTC TRBJ2-7 TRBD1 TRBV2 .
CASSLSAQGDGYTF TGTGCCAGCAGCTTATCCGCACAGGGGGATGGCTACACCTTC TRBJ1-2 TRBD1 TRBV7-9 .
CASQGQGGNYGYTF TGTGCCAGCCAAGGACAGGGGGGAAACTATGGCTACACCTTC TRBJ1-2 TRBD1 TRBV6-6 .
CASRQTGGYRSDTQYF TGTGCCAGCAGACAGACAGGGGGCTATCGTTCGGATACGCAGTATTTT TRBJ2-3 TRBD1 TRBV6-6 .
CASSSRTPPYEQYF TGCGCCAGCAGTTCAAGGACACCGCCGTACGAGCAGTACTTC TRBJ2-7 . TRBV10-2 .
CASSPTRDYGADTQYF TGTGCCAGCAGCCCCACCAGGGACTACGGCGCAGATACGCAGTATTTT TRBJ2-3 TRBD2 TRBV9 .
CAISEGTVGSAGANVLTF TGTGCCATCAGTGAGGGGACAGTGGGCTCCGCCGGGGCCAACGTCCTGACTTTC TRBJ2-6 TRBD1 TRBV10-3 .
CAISEPAGTSGNLKYF TGTGCCATCAGTGAACCCGCCGGGACTAGCGGGAACTTAAAGTACTTC TRBJ2-7 TRBD2 TRBV10-3 few
CASSSTGLGNTEAFF TGCGCCAGCAGCTCCACGGGACTCGGGAACACTGAAGCTTTCTTT TRBJ1-1 . TRBV5-1 .
CASSPDRGTLYGYTF TGTGCCAGTAGTCCCGACAGGGGGACCCTCTATGGCTACACCTTC TRBJ1-2 TRBD1 TRBV19 .
CASSSVGQGSEKLFF TGTGCCAGCAGCTCTGTGGGACAGGGAAGCGAAAAACTGTTTTTT TRBJ1-4 TRBD1 TRBV7-9 .
CASSSSRGGLTVNTEAFF TGCGCCAGCAGCTCGAGCCGGGGGGGGCTGACAGTGAACACTGAAGCTTTCTTT TRBJ1-1 . TRBV5-1 .
CASKGQKGTGETQYF TGCGCCAGCAAGGGGCAAAAGGGGACAGGGGAGACCCAGTACTTC TRBJ2-5 TRBD1 TRBV10-2 .
CSGVRLAGREQFF TGCAGCGGAGTAAGACTAGCGGGTCGAGAGCAGTTCTTC TRBJ2-1 TRBD2 TRBV29-1 .
CASSPGDRRTDTQYF TGTGCCAGCAGCCCCGGCGACAGACGCACAGATACGCAGTATTTT TRBJ2-3 . TRBV7-3 .
CASRLAGSSYEQYF TGCGCCAGCAGACTAGCGGGGAGCTCCTACGAGCAGTACTTC TRBJ2-7 TRBD2 TRBV5-1 .
CASSETGGASYEQYF TGCGCCAGCAGTGAGACGGGGGGGGCTTCCTACGAGCAGTACTTC TRBJ2-7 TRBD2 TRBV10-2 .
CASSLAPGNYGYTF TGCGCCAGCAGCTTGGCCCCAGGGAACTATGGCTACACCTTC TRBJ1-2 . TRBV5-1 .
CASNLDRRKTEAFF TGTGCCAGCAATTTGGACAGGAGGAAGACTGAAGCTTTCTTT TRBJ1-1 TRBD1 TRBV6-5 .
CASSYPAYNTEAFF TGTGCCAGCAGTTACCCCGCGTATAACACTGAAGCTTTCTTT TRBJ1-1 . TRBV6-5 .
CASSWSNPTSGGATDTQYF TGTGCCAGCAGCTGGAGCAACCCCACTAGCGGGGGGGCTACAGATACGCAGTATTTT TRBJ2-3 TRBD2 TRBV5-4 .
CASSRTEETQYF TGTGCCAGCAGCCGAACAGAAGAGACCCAGTACTTC TRBJ2-5 . TRBV7-9 .
CASSPMGQQNTEAFF TGTGCCAGTAGTCCAATGGGACAGCAGAACACTGAGGCTTTCTTT TRBJ1-1 TRBD1 TRBV19 .
CASSFSREGDSYNEQFF TGTGCCAGCAGCTTCTCCCGGGAGGGGGACTCCTACAATGAGCAGTTCTTC TRBJ2-1 TRBD2 TRBV7-8 .
CASRGGINQPQHF TGTGCCAGCAGAGGAGGGATCAATCAGCCCCAGCATTTT TRBJ1-5 . TRBV6-1 .
CASSQGGTNEKLFF TGTGCCAGCAGCCAAGGGGGAACTAATGAAAAACTGTTTTTT TRBJ1-4 . TRBV7-2 .
CASSAQGAGQHF TGTGCCAGCAGTGCACAGGGGGCTGGTCAGCATTTT TRBJ1-5 TRBD1 TRBV6-1 .
CAWSALAGVPDTQYF TGTGCCTGGAGTGCACTAGCGGGAGTTCCAGATACGCAGTATTTT TRBJ2-3 TRBD2 TRBV30 few
CASRGGTANTEAFF TGCGCCAGCAGAGGAGGGACAGCGAACACTGAAGCTTTCTTT TRBJ1-1 TRBD1 TRBV5-1 .